Following are 10 T cell receptor beta chains from one sample sequenced in a study of CD8 T cells in ankylosing spondylitis (dated by TCRdb to the late 2010s). The library was built by means of 5' RACE. Sequencing was carried out with an Illumina HiSeq 2500. TCRdb took the public reads, trimmed them with fastp at Q25, ran MiXCR for clone calling and kept in-frame beta chains. Rows with one shared CDR3 protein collapse into an entry with the most common genes and DNA. Within this sample are under 250,000 distinct CDR3 sequences, with about 10% of them counted one time only. The ten top clones hold 6% to 7.5% of the sample. Sequencing input: blood, either unsorted or a sorted T cell fraction (not recorded which). All receptors come from a male donor with ankylosing spondylitis or in good health (not recorded which).

At least ten counts were recorded for this clonotype. The rearrangement uses TRBV20-1 and TRBJ2-5, with D tentatively TRBD1 (5 bases). The CDR3 covers 16 residues. Trimming took off 6 bases at V and 1 base at J, with 21 bases between the two ends. Germline assignment: CDR1 DFQATT and CDR2 SNEGSKA (reference sequence). The CDR3 spells CSAIPLQASAQETQYF. The CDR3 coding sequence is TGCAGTGCCATACCCCTACAGGCCAGCGCCCAAGAGACCCAGTACTTC.

This clonotype was recorded at least ten times. This chain uses TRBV9 with TRBJ1-6; D remains ambiguous. The CDR3 is 16 amino acids. Deletions cut 4 bases from V and 7 bases from J, with 18 bases between. Germline V gene data show CDR1 as SGDLS and CDR2 as YYNGEE. For the CDR3, the DNA is TGTGCCAGCAGCCCCCGCCCACCGGGAGCCAATTCACCCCTCCACTTT. It translates to CASSPRPPGANSPLHF.

This clonotype was observed a few times. CDR3 loop: CASSPGAGWNYGYTF. The CDR3 coding sequence is TGTGCCAGCAGCCCAGGGGCAGGTTGGAACTATGGCTACACCTTC. The rearrangement links TRBV7-3 to TRBJ1-2, with a possible D match to TRBD1 (6 bases). Trimming removed 5 bases at V and 2 bases at J, with 15 bases between. CDR1 SGHTA and CDR2 FQGTGA come from the germline V gene. This CDR3 has 15 amino acids.

CDR3 protein: CASSLGSAGREQYF. In DNA, the CDR3 is TGTGCCAGCAGCTTAGGTTCCGCCGGCCGAGAGCAGTACTTC. The chain is built from TRBV7-9 and TRBJ2-7; D unresolved. This CDR3 has 14 residues. V gave up 1 base and J gave up 7 bases, with 14 bases separating them. Germline-derived CDR1 and CDR2 are SEHNR and FQNEAQ (reference sequence).

This clonotype was recorded at least ten times. The chain has TRBV5-1 and TRBJ1-2; D remains unclear. Trimming stripped 5 bases from V and 0 bases from J, with 8 bases between. CDR1 and CDR2 from the germline V gene are SGHRS and YFSETQ. The CDR3 is 13 residues long. CDR3 coding DNA: TGCGCCAGCAGGGACGGAGCTAACTATGGCTACACCTTC. Residues: CASRDGANYGYTF.

This clonotype has at least ten counts. This chain uses TRBV5-1 with TRBJ2-3, with D perhaps TRBD1 (5 bases). Germline assignment: CDR1 SGHRS and CDR2 YFSETQ. Trimming took off 2 bases at V and 1 base at J, with 8 bases between the two ends. This CDR3 contains 14 residues. The CDR3 sequence: CASSFLQGTDTQYF. The CDR3 DNA reads as TGCGCCAGCAGCTTTTTACAGGGCACAGATACGCAGTATTTT.

This clonotype occurred a few times. The chain links TRBV23-1 to TRBJ2-3, with 7 bases matching TRBD1. TRBV23-1 is filed as an ORF, its function uncertain. V lost 8 bases, J lost 12 bases, and 11 bases stayed unmatched. The CDR3 is 12 residues long. As DNA, the CDR3 is TGCGCCAGCTACCTCATCTGGGACAGTCAGTATTTT. Its protein is CASYLIWDSQYF.

In its sample, this clonotype was seen many times. The V call is TRBV27, the J call TRBJ2-3; D may be TRBD2 (7 bases). The V end lost 8 bases, the J end lost 4 bases, and 16 bases lay between the germline ends. Germline V CDR1 and CDR2: MNHEY, SMNVEV (reference sequence). The CDR3 contains 14 residues. For the CDR3, the DNA is TGTGCCAGCCGGGGGGCGGTGGATCCAGATACGCAGTATTTT. It encodes CASRGAVDPDTQYF.

This clonotype was seen at least ten times. The chain combines TRBV4-2 with TRBJ2-1; the match to TRBD2 covers 9 bases. Looked up from germline, CDR1 is LGHNA and CDR2 is YNFKEQ. The CDR3 has 16 amino acids. V shed 1 base and J 2 bases; nucleotides not matched to a gene: 3. The CDR3 nucleotides read TGTGCCAGCAGCCAAGTAGCGGGAGACCCCTACAATGAGCAGTTCTTC. It is translated as CASSQVAGDPYNEQFF.

Many counts were recorded for this clonotype. The chain uses TRBV20-1 and TRBJ2-3; unclear D gene. Trimming pared 0 bases from V and 8 bases from J, leaving 9 bases between. CDR1 and CDR2 (germline): DFQATT, SNEGSKA (reference sequence). The CDR3 runs 12 residues. As DNA, the CDR3 is TGCAGTGCTAGAGATCCGGTCACTACGCAGTATTTT. Protein product: CSARDPVTTQYF.